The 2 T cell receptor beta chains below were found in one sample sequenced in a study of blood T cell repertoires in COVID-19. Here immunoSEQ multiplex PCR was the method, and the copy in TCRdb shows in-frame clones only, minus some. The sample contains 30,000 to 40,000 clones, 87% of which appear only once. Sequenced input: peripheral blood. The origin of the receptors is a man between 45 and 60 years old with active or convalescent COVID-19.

DNA of the CDR3: TGTGCCAGCAGCCGGAGGCCCTACGAGCAGTACTTC. Encoded protein: CASSRRPYEQYF. This chain uses TRBV7-8 with TRBJ2-7, with D tentatively TRBD2 (5 bases). This CDR3 region has 12 residues. CDR1 is SGHVS, CDR2 FQNEAQ, per germline. The germline V and J ends were trimmed by 5 bases and 2 bases, with 7 bases remaining between them.

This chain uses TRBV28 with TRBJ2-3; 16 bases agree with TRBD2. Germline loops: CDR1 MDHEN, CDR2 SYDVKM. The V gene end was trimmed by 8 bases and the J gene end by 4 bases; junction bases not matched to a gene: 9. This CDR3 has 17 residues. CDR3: CASRISGLAGGPDTQYF. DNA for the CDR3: TGTGCCAGCCGAATTTCGGGACTAGCGGGAGGGCCAGATACGCAGTATTTT.